The 24 T cell receptor beta chains below were found in one sample sequenced in a study of tumor-infiltrating lymphocytes in oesophageal squamous cell carcinoma. TCRdb passed the PCR reads through MiXCR, listing each CDR3 protein once. The sample includes fewer than 25,000 distinct CDR3 sequences, around two fifths of them seen just once. Sequenced material: esophageal tumor tissue. These receptors all come from a male donor with esophageal squamous cell carcinoma.

The gene calls are TRBV12-3 or TRBV12-4 and TRBJ2-7; the match to TRBD1 covers 9 bases. Matching the DNA end better, TRBJ2-5 makes the J call doubtful. This CDR3 spans 15 amino acids. The CDR3 region is CASSTGGLTKETQYF. The CDR3 nucleotides are TGTGCCAGCAGTACAGGGGGCTTAACCAAAGAGACCCAGTACTTC.

The V call is TRBV10-2, the J call TRBJ2-1, with TRBD1 matching over 7 bases. The CDR3 loop spans 13 amino acids. V was pared by 8 bases and J by 2 bases, with 3 bases of the junction left unmatched. In germline, CDR1 is WSHSY, CDR2 SAAADI. The chain's CDR3 is CASWTGPYNEQFF. DNA of the CDR3: TGCGCCAGCTGGACAGGCCCCTACAATGAGCAGTTCTTC.

In this sample, this clonotype turned up many times. The rearrangement links TRBV28 to TRBJ2-3; TRBD1 aligns across 8 bases. Germline CDR1 reads MDHEN; CDR2 reads SYDVKM. The CDR3 totals 12 residues. Trimming cost V 3 bases and J 11 bases; bases outside gene matches: 4. CDR3 sequence (DNA): TGTGCCAGCAGTTTGTGGGGGACAGGGCAGTATTTT. It encodes CASSLWGTGQYF. The variable domain in full, with the rest retrieved from reference TRBV28 and TRBJ2-3, is DVKVTQSSRYLVKRTGEKVFLECVQDMDHENMFWYRQDPGLGLRLIYFSYDVKMKEKGDIPEGYSVSREKKERFSLILESASTNQTSMYLCASSLWGTGQYFGPGTRLTVL.

The chain combines TRBV11-2 with TRBJ2-7; D is perhaps TRBD1 or TRBD2 (5 bases each). The J call could be wrong; TRBJ2-5 is a better fit for the DNA end. This CDR3 has 13 residues. Looked up from germline, CDR1 is SGHAT and CDR2 is FQNNGV. CDR3 sequence (DNA): TGTGCCAGCAGTTTCCCGGGACGTGAGACCCAGTACTTC. It translates to CASSFPGRETQYF.

This clonotype was detected ten times or more. V is TRBV27 and J is TRBJ1-1; D uncertain. The CDR3 runs 15 residues. V dropped 2 bases and J dropped 2 bases, with 12 bases sitting between them. In germline, CDR1 is MNHEY, CDR2 SMNVEV (reference sequence). CDR3: CASSLAGRGNTEAFF. The CDR3 DNA reads as TGTGCCAGCAGTTTAGCCGGCCGGGGAAACACTGAAGCTTTCTTT.

V and J are TRBV5-3 and TRBJ2-1; perhaps TRBD2 as D (6 bases). The J call may be wrong; the DNA end is better matched by TRBJ2-7. TRBV5-3 is flagged as an ORF with uncertain function. The CDR3 contains 17 residues. The CDR3 DNA reads TGTGCCAGCACCTTGGGGTGGGGAGGTCCCCAAGGGGATGAGCAGTACTTC. Residues: CASTLGWGGPQGDEQYF.

This clonotype was found a few times. This rearrangement joins TRBV7-2 to TRBJ2-7, with unresolved D. With 0 bases removed from V and 0 bases from J, the gap between germline ends came to 15 bases. Germline assignment: CDR1 SGHTA and CDR2 FQGNSA. CDR3 length: 17 residues. CDR3 DNA: TGTGCCAGCAGCTTAGCCGATACCAGGTGGGTCTCCTACGAGCAGTACTTC. It is translated as CASSLADTRWVSYEQYF. The full variable domain, with the rest looked up from reference TRBV7-2 and TRBJ2-7, is GAGVSQSPSNKVTEKGKDVELRCDPISGHTALYWYRQSLGQGLEFLIYFQGNSAPDKSGLPSDRFSAERTGGSVSTLTIQRTQQEDSAVYLCASSLADTRWVSYEQYFGPGTRLTVT.

As regards this clonotype: This CDR3 is missing its conserved last phenylalanine or tryptophan, likely due to a read error. The limits of the CDR3 on the DNA are not certain, so only TCRdb's listed CDR3 is given. The V gene is TRBV7-6, the J gene TRBJ2-6; no DNA check was done on the table's D call, TRBD2. Germline V gene data show CDR1 as SGHVS and CDR2 as FNYEAQ. The length of the CDR3 is 18 amino acids, counting both ends. The CDR3 is CASAPDSGGGNNEQFFGA.

The sample holds a few counts of this clonotype. This chain connects TRBV7-2 to TRBJ2-1; 10 nucleotides align to TRBD1. The DNA matches TRBJ2-5 better at its end, which makes the J call doubtful. CDR3 length: 15 amino acids. Per the germline V gene, CDR1 is SGHTA and CDR2 is FQGNSA. The CDR3 DNA reads as TGTGCCAGCAGCGGAGGGACAGGGGTTCGGGGGACCCAGTACTTC. It codes for CASSGGTGVRGTQYF.

This clonotype has a count of ten or more. A much larger clone lies a single base off, so this may be a read error. J is TRBJ2-7 and V is TRBV6-1; possible D gene TRBD1, 6 bases. Trimming pared 3 bases from V and 9 bases from J, leaving 9 bases between. This CDR3 is built from 11 residues. Germline V lookup: CDR1 MNHNS, CDR2 SASEGT. The CDR3 nucleotides read TGTGCCAGCAGTGATGGGGGCAGGCAGTACTTC. It specifies CASSDGGRQYF.

This clonotype appeared a single time. V usage is TRBV12-3 or TRBV12-4 and J usage is TRBJ2-5, with D unresolved. Trimming took 5 bases from V and 1 from J, leaving 11 bases between them. CDR3 length: 14 amino acids. The CDR3 protein is CASSVVPVQETQYF. CDR3 nucleotides: TGTGCCAGCAGTGTAGTCCCGGTCCAAGAGACCCAGTACTTC.

This clonotype was observed at least ten times. The junction departs from germline at one end; a sequencing error may be responsible. The chain links TRBV7-6 to TRBJ2-7; D remains unclear. The length of the CDR3 is 13 residues. Germline CDR1 and CDR2: SGHVS and FNYEAQ. This chain's CDR3 is CASSLESNNEQYF. As DNA, the CDR3 is TGTGCTAGCAGCTTAGAATCCAACAATGAGCAGTACTTC.

This clonotype appeared many times. The chain joins TRBV27 to TRBJ2-7; 7 nucleotides agree with TRBD2. Per the germline V gene, CDR1 is MNHEY and CDR2 is SMNVEV (reference sequence). V trimming: 5 bases; J trimming: 3 bases; junction bases outside the gene matches: 13. The CDR3 covers 16 residues. The CDR3: CASSLYGPPSGYEQYF. The CDR3 region has the DNA TGTGCCAGCAGTCTCTACGGCCCGCCTAGCGGCTACGAGCAGTACTTC.

This clonotype was seen only a few times. This chain uses TRBV7-3 with TRBJ2-5; D is uncertain. V gave up 4 bases and J gave up 4 bases, with 10 bases separating them. CDR1 and CDR2 from the germline V gene are SGHTA and FQGTGA. This CDR3 is built from 13 residues. CDR3 sequence (DNA): TGTGCCAGCAGCTCCTCCGACTTAGAGACCCAGTACTTC. It codes for CASSSSDLETQYF.

The chain combines TRBV7-6 with TRBJ2-4; D is possibly TRBD2 (6 bases). TRBJ2-1 matches the DNA end more closely, so the J call is doubtful. The CDR3 has 14 residues. From germline, CDR1 is SGHVS and CDR2 FNYEAQ. CDR3 coding DNA: TGTGCCAGCAGCTTCGTTGGCGGGATCTATGAGCAGTTCTTC. It is translated as CASSFVGGIYEQFF.

Only a few counts were recorded for this clonotype. This chain links TRBV15 with TRBJ2-3; 7 nucleotides match TRBD2. V gave up 1 base and J gave up 2 bases; unmatched junction bases: 3. CDR1 and CDR2 from the germline V gene are LNHNV and YYDKDF (reference sequence). The CDR3 spans 15 residues. The CDR3 sequence: CATSRGAGATDTQYF. CDR3 DNA sequence: TGTGCCACCAGCAGAGGGGCGGGAGCCACAGATACGCAGTATTTT.

This clonotype was observed many times. The chain employs TRBV19 and TRBJ1-1; D possibly corresponds to TRBD1 (5 bases). The CDR3 contains 15 residues. V was cut by 7 bases and J by 0 bases, with 15 bases left in between. From germline, CDR1 is LNHDA and CDR2 SQIVND (reference sequence). CDR3 nucleotides: TGTGCCAGTAAGGAAGGGGTTGGGGTGAACACTGAAGCTTTCTTT. This codes for CASKEGVGVNTEAFF.

This clonotype occurred a few times. The chain joins TRBV5-1 to TRBJ1-2; the match to TRBD1 covers 7 bases. J lost 8 bases, V lost 3 bases, and 10 bases had no gene match. Germline assignment: CDR1 SGHRS and CDR2 YFSETQ. The CDR3 is made up of 14 amino acids. The CDR3 nucleotides read TGCGCCAGCAGCTCGCGTAGTATGACAGGGGGCTACACCTTC. Translating gives CASSSRSMTGGYTF.

This clonotype showed up many times. CDR3 coding DNA: TGTGCCAGCAGTTTAGGTACCTGGGAAGGGGACTATGGCTACACCTTC. Translated: CASSLGTWEGDYGYTF. The chain is built from TRBV12-3 or TRBV12-4 and TRBJ1-2; the D gene is possibly TRBD1 (5 bases). Deletions cut 1 base from V and 3 bases from J, with 15 bases between. The CDR3 sequence is 16 residues long.

This clonotype was seen repeatedly, ten times or more. This chain joins TRBV28 and TRBJ2-7; the match to TRBD1 covers 7 bases. Germline V gene lookup returns CDR1 MDHEN and CDR2 SYDVKM. Trimming removed 1 base from V and 2 bases from J; junction bases left unmatched: 8. The CDR3 has 16 amino acids. The CDR3 region has the DNA TGTGCCAGCAGTTTATCGGGGACAGCAAAACCCTACGAGCAGTACTTC. Translated: CASSLSGTAKPYEQYF.

There are a few counts of this clonotype. The chain couples TRBV7-9 to TRBJ2-5; maybe TRBD2 (5 bases). The CDR3 has 14 residues. The germline V and J ends were trimmed by 3 bases and 3 bases, with 11 bases remaining between them. The V gene's germline CDR1 is SEHNR and CDR2 FQNEAQ (reference sequence). The CDR3 spells CASSFYRDKETQYF. CDR3 coding DNA: TGTGCCAGCAGCTTCTACCGGGATAAAGAGACCCAGTACTTC. The variable domain in full, completed from reference TRBV7-9 and TRBJ2-5, reads DTGVSQNPRHKITKRGQNVTFRCDPISEHNRLYWYRQTLGQGPEFLTYFQNEAQLEKSRLLSDRFSAERPKGSFSTLEIQRTEQGDSAMYLCASSFYRDKETQYFGPGTRLLVL.

This clonotype is medium-sized (0.01 to 0.1%) in the sample. The chain couples TRBV6-1 to TRBJ2-7; the match to TRBD1 covers 12 bases. The CDR3 extends over 15 amino acids. The germline CDR1 and CDR2 sequences are MNHNS and SASEGT. J gave up 6 bases and V 5 bases, and 8 bases lay outside the gene matches. In DNA form, the CDR3 reads TGTGCCAGCAGTCCCCCGGGACAGGGGGCTTTCGAGCAGTACTTC. Translated: CASSPPGQGAFEQYF.

This chain joins TRBV7-9 and TRBJ1-1, with 7 bases identical to TRBD1. The CDR3 contains 12 residues. CDR1 SEHNR and CDR2 FQNEAQ come from the germline V gene (reference sequence). The chain's CDR3 is CNDREGDTEAFF. As DNA, the CDR3 is TGTAATGACAGGGAAGGGGACACTGAAGCTTTCTTT.

This clonotype was observed a handful of times. The chain couples TRBV5-5 to TRBJ2-7; TRBD1 aligns across 8 bases. With V trimmed by 2 bases and J by 3 bases, 7 bases remained unmatched. The CDR3 is made up of 15 amino acids. Germline V lookup: CDR1 SGHKS, CDR2 YYEKEE (reference sequence). In DNA form, the CDR3 reads TGTGCCAGCAGCTTTAGAGTGACAGGGGACTACGAGCAGTACTTC. Its translation: CASSFRVTGDYEQYF.